The 2 T cell receptor beta chains listed next were all sequenced from one sample in a study of blood T cell repertoires in COVID-19. Profiling relied on immunoSEQ multiplex PCR, and the TCRdb table lists in-frame clones only, not all of them. The sample has more than 110,000 clones; less than 80% are singletons. Specimen: peripheral blood. The receptor source for this set is a woman at least 80 years old with active or convalescent COVID-19.

J is TRBJ1-1 and V is TRBV19; 8 bases match TRBD1. Germline lookup yields CDR1 LNHDA and CDR2 SQIVND (reference sequence). CDR3 length: 13 residues. V shed 7 bases, J shed 1 base, and the junction held 2 bases outside the gene matches. CDR3 bases: TGTGCCAGTACGGGACAGGCGAACACTGAAGCTTTCTTT. Translation gives CASTGQANTEAFF.

CDR3 sequence reads: CASSAYSYEQYF. The CDR3 DNA reads as TGTGCCAGCAGTGCCTACTCCTACGAGCAGTACTTC. This chain links TRBV2 with TRBJ2-7; D gene ambiguous. The CDR3 contains 12 residues. The V end lost 4 bases, the J end lost 0 bases, and 4 bases lay between the germline ends. Per germline, CDR1 SNHLY and CDR2 FYNNEI.